Shown below are 25 T cell receptor beta chains from a single sample sequenced in a study of blood T cells in healthy people across ages. With a J-beta primer mix and a sample-barcoded 5' primer, a second PCR ran about 7 to 12 cycles. MiXCR was run by TCRdb on the 5' RACE reads, yielding one entry per CDR3 protein. The table lists roughly 500,000 distinct CDR3 sequences, 25% to 30% of them singletons, with under 20% in the top ten. The sample taken for sequencing was blood. Source of these receptors: a woman in her 70s in good health.

The CDR3 loop is CASSRRLVLNTGELFF. The CDR3 DNA is TGTGCCAGCAGCCGACGATTGGTTTTGAACACCGGGGAGCTGTTTTTT. The chain recombines TRBV4-2 with TRBJ2-2; no definite D call. The CDR3 consists of 16 residues. Germline V gene data show CDR1 as LGHNA and CDR2 as YNFKEQ. V lost 4 bases and J lost 1, with 13 bases in between.

The gene calls are TRBV9 and TRBJ1-2; 7 bases align to TRBD1. Trimming at V came to 4 bases and at J to 3 bases, leaving 12 bases not matched to a gene. The length of the CDR3 is 16 residues. Germline V gene lookup returns CDR1 SGDLS and CDR2 YYNGEE. The CDR3 spells CASSPTPGQADYGYTF. The CDR3 coding sequence is TGTGCCAGCAGCCCAACTCCCGGACAGGCGGACTATGGCTACACCTTC.

This clonotype occurred once. This sequence joins TRBV12-3 or TRBV12-4 and TRBJ1-1; D gene ambiguous. V was trimmed by 3 bases and J by 5 bases, leaving 13 bases between them. The CDR3 has 14 amino acids. Here the CDR3 reads CASSLAPGVTEAFF. Written as DNA, the CDR3 is TGTGCCAGCAGTTTGGCTCCTGGGGTTACTGAAGCTTTCTTT.

This clonotype was detected a few times. The chain has TRBV4-3 and TRBJ2-5; D perhaps matches TRBD2 (6 bases). The ends were cut back, 0 bases at V and 5 bases at J, with 13 bases in the middle. There are 15 residues in the CDR3. CDR1 is LGHNA and CDR2 is YSLEER in the germline V gene. The CDR3 here is CASSQDWGVGETQYF. The CDR3 region has the DNA TGCGCCAGCAGCCAAGATTGGGGGGTTGGGGAGACCCAGTACTTC.

This rearrangement joins TRBV20-1 to TRBJ2-7, with TRBD2 matching 8 bases. Germline V lookup: CDR1 DFQATT, CDR2 SNEGSKA (reference sequence). CDR3 length: 14 residues. V trimming: 4 bases; J trimming: 0 bases; junction bases outside the gene matches: 5. The CDR3 DNA reads as TGCAGTGCTACGACTAGCGAGAGCTCCTACGAGCAGTACGTC. It yields the protein CSATTSESSYEQYV.

In this sample, this clonotype turned up a few times. The rearrangement joins TRBV7-8 to TRBJ1-2; D possibly corresponds to TRBD1 (6 bases). CDR3 length: 13 amino acids. CDR1 is SGHVS and CDR2 is FQNEAQ in the germline V gene. V lost 2 bases and J 5 bases, leaving 9 bases between the germline ends. The CDR3 DNA reads as TGTGCCAGCAGCTTACCGGGGGCGTATGGCTACACCTTC. Translating it yields CASSLPGAYGYTF.

The CDR3 loop is CASSRSVSPDTGELFF. In DNA form, the CDR3 reads TGTGCCAGCAGTAGAAGCGTGTCCCCTGACACCGGGGAGCTGTTTTTT. This chain connects TRBV12-3 or TRBV12-4 to TRBJ2-2, with D hard to call. The CDR3 is 16 amino acids. V was clipped by 5 bases and J by 3 bases, with 16 bases between them.

This rearrangement joins TRBV11-2 to TRBJ2-5; TRBD1 agrees at 8 bases. V lost 1 base, J lost 4 bases, and 8 bases stayed unmatched. This CDR3 has 16 amino acids. Germline V CDR1 and CDR2: SGHAT, FQNNGV. The CDR3 nucleotides read TGTGCCAGCAGCTTAGGGGTGGACAGGGCGGGAGAGACCCAGTACTTC. It specifies CASSLGVDRAGETQYF.

The chain combines TRBV4-1 with TRBJ1-1, with D perhaps matching TRBD1 (5 bases). Trimming stripped 2 bases from V and 0 bases from J, with 10 bases between. The CDR3 totals 15 residues. Germline V gene sequence: CDR1 MGHRA, CDR2 YSYEKL. The CDR3 DNA reads as TGCGCCAGCAGCCAAACCGGGACTGTGAACACTGAAGCTTTCTTT. Protein: CASSQTGTVNTEAFF.

For this clonotype: One junction end does not reproduce the germline sequence, and a read error may be involved. The DNA for the CDR3 is TGTGCCAGCAGTGTCCCGGGACAGGGGGCTGGGGGCTACGCCTTC. Translating gives CASSVPGQGAGGYAF. The rearrangement uses TRBV6-1 and TRBJ1-2, with 12 nucleotides matching TRBD1. From germline, CDR1 is MNHNS and CDR2 SASEGT. The CDR3 spans 15 residues.

This clonotype was picked up a small number of times. The genes are TRBV7-2 and TRBJ2-7; weak D call: TRBD1 (5 bases). Germline V lookup: CDR1 SGHTA, CDR2 FQGNSA. V shed 4 bases and J shed 5 bases, with 15 bases lying between them. The CDR3 runs to 14 residues. CDR3 nucleotides: TGTGCCAGCAGCTCACGCATGACAGAGCACGAGCAGTACTTC. It specifies CASSSRMTEHEQYF.

In regard to this clonotype: A much larger clone is a single base away; this may be a read error. The gene calls are TRBV20-1 and TRBJ2-4, with 8 nucleotides matching TRBD1. CDR1 and CDR2 (germline): DFQATT, SNEGSKA (reference sequence). The CDR3 is made up of 17 amino acids. As DNA, the CDR3 is TGCAGTGCTAGCATACTTAACAGGGGGAGGACCAAAAGCATTCAGTACTTC. It codes for CSASILNRGRTKSIQYF.

Only one count was recorded for this clonotype. The gene calls are TRBV27 and TRBJ2-5; maybe TRBD2 (5 bases). Germline values: CDR1 MNHEY, CDR2 SMNVEV (reference sequence). This CDR3 comprises 15 residues. Trimming left V 4 bases short and J 1 base short, with 13 bases between. The CDR3 region is CASSSGLFAQETQYF. DNA of the CDR3: TGTGCCAGCAGTTCCGGACTTTTCGCCCAAGAGACCCAGTACTTC.

The chain employs TRBV9 and TRBJ2-7; 7 bases are shared with TRBD2. V gave up 4 bases and J gave up 5 bases; unmatched junction bases: 6. In germline, CDR1 is SGDLS, CDR2 YYNGEE. The CDR3 contains 13 residues. DNA of the CDR3: TGTGCCAGCAGCAGGGTCCGGGGGGACGAGCAGTACTTC. It encodes CASSRVRGDEQYF.

V and J are TRBV24-1 and TRBJ2-5; 9 bases map to TRBD2. Germline trimming cut 3 bases from V and 5 bases from J; bases unmatched to any gene: 9. Germline lookup yields CDR1 KGHDR and CDR2 SFDVKD. This CDR3 region has 16 residues. The CDR3 loop reads CATSDSLAGRWETQYF. In DNA form, the CDR3 reads TGTGCCACCAGTGATAGTCTAGCGGGGAGATGGGAGACCCAGTACTTC.

The chain employs TRBV29-1 and TRBJ2-7; no clear D gene. This CDR3 spans 14 amino acids. V was pared by 5 bases and J by 2 bases, with 16 bases between. The germline V gene encodes CDR1 SQVTM and CDR2 ANQGSEA. CDR3 sequence: CSVQNRAITYEQYF. DNA of the CDR3: TGCAGCGTTCAAAACCGGGCAATTACCTACGAGCAGTACTTC.

There are many counts of this clonotype. The rearrangement uses TRBV20-1 and TRBJ2-1; D is unclear. The CDR3 totals 14 residues. The germline CDR1 and CDR2 sequences are DFQATT and SNEGSKA (reference sequence). Between the trimmed V and J ends, which lost 2 bases and 8 bases, there was a span of 16 bases. The CDR3 sequence: CSARPLVRNDEQFF. The CDR3 DNA follows: TGCAGTGCTAGACCCCTGGTCCGAAACGATGAGCAGTTCTTC.

The V call is TRBV5-1, the J call TRBJ2-7; D is perhaps TRBD2 (8 bases). V lost 4 bases and J lost 1, with 18 bases in between. Germline-derived CDR1 and CDR2 are SGHRS and YFSETQ. CDR3 length equals 16 residues. The CDR3 DNA reads as TGCGCCAGCAGCCCGGGGGGGACAGTCCCTTCCTACGAGCAGTACTTC. Protein: CASSPGGTVPSYEQYF.

This clonotype was counted between two and nine times. Its ends do not fully match the called genes, so a read error is possible. The chain recombines TRBV4-2 with TRBJ1-2, with D unresolved. The CDR3 is 13 residues long. In germline, CDR1 is LGHNA, CDR2 YNFKEQ. The CDR3 DNA follows: TGTGCCAGCAGCCAAGGTGGCAACTCTGGCTACACCTTC. The encoded protein is CASSQGGNSGYTF.

Only a few counts were recorded for this clonotype. This sequence joins TRBV29-1 and TRBJ2-7; perhaps TRBD2 as D (5 bases). With 7 bases removed from V and 12 bases from J, the gap between germline ends came to 25 bases. The CDR3 has 13 amino acids. The germline gives CDR1 SQVTM, CDR2 ANQGSEA. In nucleotides, the CDR3 is TGCAGCGCCGAAGCCCCGGGGTGGGAAGAGGCGTACTTC. Its protein product is CSAEAPGWEEAYF.

The chain combines TRBV9 with TRBJ2-3; TRBD2 matches 8 bases. V trimming: 0 bases; J trimming: 0 bases; junction bases outside the gene matches: 3. This CDR3 is 16 amino acids long. Germline CDR1 is SGDLS and CDR2 is YYNGEE. Here the CDR3 reads CASSVVAGGSTDTQYF. The CDR3 bases are TGTGCCAGCAGCGTAGTGGCGGGAGGAAGCACAGATACGCAGTATTTT. Together with reference TRBV9 and TRBJ2-3, the CDR3 gives the full variable domain: DSGVTQTPKHLITATGQRVTLRCSPRSGDLSVYWYQQSLDQGLQFLIQYYNGEERAKGNILERFSAQQFPDLHSELNLSSLELGDSALYFCASSVVAGGSTDTQYFGPGTRLTVL.

The rearrangement uses TRBV6-1 and TRBJ2-5; TRBD2 might be the D (6 bases). In germline, CDR1 is MNHNS, CDR2 SASEGT. CDR3 length: 13 residues. The V gene lost 2 bases and the J gene lost 9 bases, with 13 bases spanning the gap. CDR3 coding DNA: TGTGCCAGCAGTGAACTGCCCGGGACTTCCCAGTACTTC. It codes for CASSELPGTSQYF.

V is TRBV5-8 and J is TRBJ2-1; TRBD1 matches 11 bases. The V gene end was trimmed by 2 bases and the J gene end by 9 bases; junction bases not matched to a gene: 4. Germline CDR1 reads SGHTS; CDR2 reads YDEGEE. The CDR3 is 14 amino acids. Written as DNA, the CDR3 is TGTGCCAGCAGCTTCAGGACAGGGGGCTTTGAGCAGTTCTTC. Its translation is CASSFRTGGFEQFF.

The genes are TRBV10-1 and TRBJ2-1; TRBD2 is a possible D gene (5 bases). Deletions cut 4 bases from V and 7 bases from J, with 17 bases between. The CDR3 has 15 residues. Germline V gene lookup returns CDR1 WNHNN and CDR2 SYGVQD (reference sequence). The DNA of the CDR3 is TGCGCCAGCAGTGGTGGGGAGTCCCTCGGGAATGAGCAGTTCTTC. Residues: CASSGGESLGNEQFF.

This clonotype was seen more than once but under ten times. The rearrangement links TRBV7-2 to TRBJ1-5, with 9 bases aligning to TRBD1. V was clipped by 3 bases and J by 4 bases; unmatched bases: 4. Germline lookup yields CDR1 SGHTA and CDR2 FQGNSA. This CDR3 has 15 residues. CDR3 coding DNA: TGTGCCAGCAGCTTTGACGGACAGGGGAATCAGCCCCAGCATTTT. Translated, it gives CASSFDGQGNQPQHF.